These 20 T cell receptor beta chains were all obtained from the same sample, sequenced in a study of blood T cells in healthy people across ages. The authors ran a second PCR of about 6 to 11 cycles using a sample-barcoded 5' primer and a J-beta primer mix. MiXCR was run by TCRdb on the 5' RACE reads, yielding one entry per CDR3 protein. The sample yields about 800,000 distinct CDR3 sequences, about 25% seen once. The same sample was also studied in work on T cells of mothers and their children.

The sequencing input was blood. These receptors were taken from a boy between 5 and 17 years old in good health.

The genes are TRBV12-3 or TRBV12-4 and TRBJ2-7; D perhaps matches TRBD1 (5 bases). This CDR3 is 15 amino acids long. V lost 6 bases and J 0 bases, leaving 15 bases between the germline ends. Here the CDR3 reads CASRPTGRSSYEQYF. The CDR3 DNA reads as TGTGCCAGCAGGCCCACAGGAAGAAGCTCCTACGAGCAGTACTTC.

CDR3: CASSQEGAGVPGDTQYF. CDR3 nucleotides: TGCGCCAGCAGCCAAGAGGGAGCGGGGGTCCCGGGAGATACGCAGTATTTT. The chain carries TRBV4-1 and TRBJ2-3, with 8 positions matching TRBD2. Trimming removed 0 bases from V and 5 bases from J; junction bases left unmatched: 10. The CDR3 length is 17 residues. The V gene's germline CDR1 is MGHRA and CDR2 YSYEKL.

The chain uses TRBV28 and TRBJ1-6; 11 bases line up with TRBD1. In germline, CDR1 is MDHEN, CDR2 SYDVKM. V lost 6 bases to trimming and J lost 8 bases; unmatched junction nucleotides: 3. There are 14 residues in the CDR3. Here the CDR3 DNA reads TGTGCCAGCAGAGCGGACAGGGGGCATTCACCCCTCCACTTT. Translation gives CASRADRGHSPLHF.

The V call is TRBV29-1, the J call TRBJ2-1; tentatively, D is TRBD1 (6 bases). The DNA end lines up better with TRBJ2-7; the J call may be wrong. There are 11 residues in the CDR3. Germline-derived CDR1 and CDR2 are SQVTM and ANQGSEA. This CDR3 is CSVPTGNEQYF. DNA of the CDR3: TGCAGCGTTCCCACAGGGAACGAGCAGTACTTC.

The chain has TRBV7-2 and TRBJ2-3; TRBD2 matches 12 bases. The CDR3 covers 16 residues. Trimming removed 5 bases from V and 4 bases from J; junction bases left unmatched: 7. The germline gives CDR1 SGHTA, CDR2 FQGNSA. The CDR3 sequence: CASSILAGGPSDTQYF. The CDR3 bases are TGTGCCAGCAGCATTCTAGCGGGGGGGCCATCAGATACGCAGTATTTT.

Only a few counts were recorded for this clonotype. This chain joins TRBV7-9 and TRBJ1-2, with a possible D match to TRBD1 (5 bases). Germline V gene data show CDR1 as SEHNR and CDR2 as FQNEAQ (reference sequence). The germline V and J ends were trimmed by 3 bases and 8 bases, with 13 bases remaining between them. The CDR3 spans 13 residues. The CDR3 bases are TGTGCCAGCAGCTTGGTCGGGGGGATCGGCTACACCTTC. Amino acid sequence: CASSLVGGIGYTF.

This clonotype was recorded many times. V gene TRBV7-2 combines with J gene TRBJ2-7; TRBD1 matches 8 bases. Germline CDR1 reads SGHTA; CDR2 reads FQGNSA. V was pared by 5 bases and J by 3 bases, with 3 bases of the junction left unmatched. CDR3 length: 13 amino acids. The CDR3 DNA is TGTGCCAGCAGCAATGGACAGGGCTACGAGCAGTACTTC. Translated, it gives CASSNGQGYEQYF.

The chain has TRBV7-2 and TRBJ2-1; D may be TRBD2 (7 bases). The V and J ends lost 5 bases and 11 bases respectively, with 22 bases between them. The length of the CDR3 is 15 residues. Germline V gene sequence: CDR1 SGHTA, CDR2 FQGNSA. The CDR3 bases are TGTGCCAGCAGCCCCGGACGGGGGGCGCCAAGGAAGCAGTTCTTC. Its translation: CASSPGRGAPRKQFF.

The sample holds a few counts of this clonotype. The chain carries TRBV20-1 and TRBJ2-5; no reliable D call. This CDR3 spans 14 amino acids. Germline V gene sequence: CDR1 DFQATT, CDR2 SNEGSKA (reference sequence). V lost 0 bases and J 7 bases, leaving 15 bases between the germline ends. The CDR3 is CSAREEAPFGTQYF. CDR3 DNA sequence: TGCAGTGCTAGAGAGGAAGCTCCGTTCGGGACCCAGTACTTC.

This clonotype was detected only a few times. The chain employs TRBV7-2 and TRBJ2-1; 13 nucleotides match TRBD2. Germline CDR1 reads SGHTA; CDR2 reads FQGNSA. V was clipped by 1 base and J by 8 bases; unmatched bases: 2. The CDR3 runs to 15 residues. The CDR3 DNA follows: TGTGCCAGCAGCTTAGGGACTAGCGGGAGCCATGAGCAGTTCTTC. It codes for CASSLGTSGSHEQFF.

This clonotype was counted between two and nine times. The J gene is TRBJ1-5, the V gene TRBV15, with TRBD1 matching 8 bases. The germline gives CDR1 LNHNV, CDR2 YYDKDF (reference sequence). The CDR3 loop spans 14 amino acids. J gave up 2 bases and V 8 bases, and 5 bases lay outside the gene matches. CDR3 sequence (DNA): TGTGCCACCCGATCGGACAGGGGCAATCAGCCCCAGCATTTT. This sequence encodes CATRSDRGNQPQHF.

The sample holds a few counts of this clonotype. The chain joins TRBV20-1 to TRBJ1-1, with 10 bases that match TRBD1. Unmatched junction bases numbered 10, after V lost 3 bases and J lost 6 bases. There are 15 residues in the CDR3. Per germline, CDR1 DFQATT and CDR2 SNEGSKA (reference sequence). CDR3 nucleotides: TGCAGTGCTAGGGGCGGACAGGGGGGTGATTCTGAAGCTTTCTTT. Its translation: CSARGGQGGDSEAFF.

V and J are TRBV20-1 and TRBJ2-3; TRBD1 is a possible D gene (6 bases). V lost 3 bases, J lost 3 bases, and 13 bases lay in between. The length of the CDR3 is 14 residues. Germline V lookup: CDR1 DFQATT, CDR2 SNEGSKA (reference sequence). CDR3 coding DNA: TGCAGTGCTAGGGTGGCAGGGGTAACAGATACGCAGTATTTT. Protein sequence: CSARVAGVTDTQYF.

This clonotype was counted only a few times. The chain links TRBV7-2 to TRBJ1-6, with 7 bases fitting TRBD1. The germline CDR1 and CDR2 sequences are SGHTA and FQGNSA. The CDR3 has 16 residues. V shed 5 bases, J shed 6 bases, and the junction held 10 bases outside the gene matches. The CDR3: CASSGRTGTANSPLHF. Here the CDR3 DNA reads TGTGCCAGCAGCGGACGCACCGGGACAGCTAATTCACCCCTCCACTTT.

This clonotype was counted at least ten times. The chain employs TRBV29-1 and TRBJ2-4, with TRBD2 matching over 10 bases. The germline V gene encodes CDR1 SQVTM and CDR2 ANQGSEA. J lost 6 bases, V lost 3 bases, and 14 bases had no gene match. This CDR3 contains 17 residues. The CDR3 DNA sequence: TGCAGCGTTGAGGGGGGACTAGCGCCATTTGGGGGAAACATTCAGTACTTC. This codes for CSVEGGLAPFGGNIQYF.

This chain uses TRBV7-8 with TRBJ2-3; 9 bases match TRBD2. The CDR3 is made up of 16 amino acids. Germline assignment: CDR1 SGHVS and CDR2 FQNEAQ. J lost 2 bases, V lost 5 bases, and 8 bases had no gene match. This chain's CDR3 is CASSPSAGGVTDTQYF. The CDR3 nucleotides are TGTGCCAGCAGCCCCTCTGCGGGGGGGGTCACAGATACGCAGTATTTT. Full variable domain (rest looked up from reference TRBV7-8 and TRBJ2-3): GAGVSQSPRYKVAKRGQDVALRCDPISGHVSLFWYQQALGQGPEFLTYFQNEAQLDKSGLPSDRFFAERPEGSVSTLKIQRTQQEDSAVYLCASSPSAGGVTDTQYFGPGTRLTVL.

This clonotype appeared a few times. This chain's CDR3 is CASSPGGGAWETQYF. The CDR3 DNA sequence: TGTGCCAGCAGCCCCGGGGGGGGGGCGTGGGAGACCCAGTACTTC. The rearrangement joins TRBV7-8 to TRBJ2-5; 8 bases are shared with TRBD2. V was pared by 5 bases and J by 5 bases, with 10 bases of the junction left unmatched. CDR3 size: 15 residues. Per the germline V gene, CDR1 is SGHVS and CDR2 is FQNEAQ.

Note on this clonotype: At one end, the junction sequence differs from germline, possibly due to a read error. J is TRBJ2-1 and V is TRBV20-1, with 7 bases identical to TRBD2. The CDR3 sequence is 13 residues long. Germline V gives CDR1 DFQATT, CDR2 SNEGSKA (reference sequence). CDR3 protein: CSASSGIYNKQFF. CDR3 sequence (DNA): TGCAGTGCTAGCAGCGGGATTTACAATAAGCAGTTCTTC.

Points on this clonotype: One junction end disagrees with the germline gene, perhaps due to a read error. This chain joins TRBV29-1 and TRBJ2-7; either TRBD1 or TRBD2 may supply D (7 bases each). Germline V gene data show CDR1 as SQVTM and CDR2 as ANQGSEA. The CDR3 is made up of 11 amino acids. CDR3 protein: CSVDRDYGQYF. In DNA, the CDR3 is TGCAGCGTCGACAGGGACTACGGGCAGTACTTC.

This clonotype has more than one count but fewer than ten. The J gene is TRBJ2-7, the V gene TRBV5-1, with 7 bases that match TRBD2. Germline CDR1 is SGHRS and CDR2 is YFSETQ. The V and J ends lost 0 bases and 2 bases, in that order; junction bases with no gene match: 5. CDR3 size: 15 residues. CDR3 protein: CASSLVGGSPYEQYF. The CDR3 DNA is TGCGCCAGCAGCTTGGTCGGCGGGAGTCCCTACGAGCAGTACTTC.